The clone carrying this T cell receptor beta chain was detected only a few times. This specimen belongs to a study of CD8 T cells in ankylosing spondylitis. Germline-derived CDR1 and CDR2 are MNHNS and SASEGT. The J segment lost 7 bases and the V segment lost 7 bases, leaving 8 bases of the junction unmatched. The CDR3 length is 14 residues. TCRdb reprocessed the 5' RACE reads via MiXCR and lists one record per CDR3 protein. The table shows 200,000 to 250,000 distinct CDR3 sequences, with 8% to 11% occurring only once. The TCR originated in a male donor with ankylosing spondylitis or in good health (not recorded which). Sequencing was done on a sample of blood, either unsorted or a sorted T cell fraction (not recorded which). The rearrangement links TRBV6-1 to TRBJ2-1; 9 bases match TRBD1. CDR3 loop: CASTRTGEGNEQFF. The DNA for the CDR3 is TGTGCCAGCACTCGGACAGGGGAGGGGAATGAGCAGTTCTTC.